The present entry profiles one T cell receptor (beta chain) with its context. The antigen remains unidentified. This entry is derived from a study of T cell repertoires in cytomegalovirus infection. Study at large: An indication of both CMV infection and matching HLA type came from public TCR beta signatures.

V was cut by 5 bases and J by 5 bases, with 15 bases left in between. CDR3 length: 14 amino acids. CDR1 and CDR2 from the germline V gene are SGHVS and FQNEAQ. TCRdb called the reads again in MiXCR, with one record for every CDR3 protein. This repertoire shows just over 450,000 distinct CDR3 sequences, about two fifths found once; its top ten account for 40% to 50%. The sample consisted of cultured PBMCs, taken from culture after CMV antigen stimulation. The TCR was taken from a human donor in good health (CMV status not recorded). Some clones in this sample may be carry-over from other donors' samples. This chain connects TRBV7-8 to TRBJ2-5; D call uncertain. CDR3 DNA: TGTGCCAGCAGCCATAGGGCGATCGGGGAGACCCAGTACTTC. Its translation: CASSHRAIGETQYF.